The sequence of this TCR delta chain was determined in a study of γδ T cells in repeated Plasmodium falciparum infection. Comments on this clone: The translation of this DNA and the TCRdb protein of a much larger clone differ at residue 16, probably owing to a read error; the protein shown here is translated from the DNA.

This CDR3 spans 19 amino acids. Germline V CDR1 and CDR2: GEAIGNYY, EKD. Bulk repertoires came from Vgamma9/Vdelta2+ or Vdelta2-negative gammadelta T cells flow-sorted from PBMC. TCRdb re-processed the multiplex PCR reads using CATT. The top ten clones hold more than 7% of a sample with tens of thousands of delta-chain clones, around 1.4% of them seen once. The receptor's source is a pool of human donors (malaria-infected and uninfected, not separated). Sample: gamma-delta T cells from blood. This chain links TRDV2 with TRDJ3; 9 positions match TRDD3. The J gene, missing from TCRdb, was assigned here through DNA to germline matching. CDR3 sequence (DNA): TGTGCCTGTGACTCTGTACTGGGGGAGAGCTCCTGGGACACCCGACGGATGTTTTTC. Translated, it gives CACDSVLGESSWDTRRMFF.